This TCR beta chain was profiled in a study of blood T cell repertoires in COVID-19. TCRdb's table, derived via immunoSEQ multiplex PCR, lists solely in-frame clones and lacks some. The sample includes under 450,000 clones, roughly 77% of them seen just once. J lost 0 bases, V lost 6 bases, and 1 base had no gene match. The CDR3 is 12 amino acids. Per germline, CDR1 SQVTM and CDR2 ANQGSEA. The sequenced sample was peripheral blood. The chain carries TRBV29-1 and TRBJ1-2; 7 bases map to TRBD1. The clonotype comes from a human donor with acute or convalescent COVID-19. The donor label of this sample is uncertain. The CDR3 coding sequence is TGCAGCGTCGGGACAGCTAACTATGGCTACACCTTC. This encodes CSVGTANYGYTF.